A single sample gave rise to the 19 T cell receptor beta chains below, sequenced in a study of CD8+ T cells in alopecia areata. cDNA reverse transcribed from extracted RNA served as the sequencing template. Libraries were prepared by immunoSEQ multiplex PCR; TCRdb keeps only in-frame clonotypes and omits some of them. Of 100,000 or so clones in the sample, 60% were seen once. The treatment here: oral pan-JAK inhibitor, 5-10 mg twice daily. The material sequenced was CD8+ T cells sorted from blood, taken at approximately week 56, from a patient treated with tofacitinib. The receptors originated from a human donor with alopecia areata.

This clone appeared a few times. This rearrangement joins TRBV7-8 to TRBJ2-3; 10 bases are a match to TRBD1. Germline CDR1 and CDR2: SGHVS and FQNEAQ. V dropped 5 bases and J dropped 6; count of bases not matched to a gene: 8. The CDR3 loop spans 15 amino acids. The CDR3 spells CASSLGQGDLDTQYF. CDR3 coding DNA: TGTGCCAGCAGCCTAGGACAGGGGGATCTGGATACGCAGTATTTT.

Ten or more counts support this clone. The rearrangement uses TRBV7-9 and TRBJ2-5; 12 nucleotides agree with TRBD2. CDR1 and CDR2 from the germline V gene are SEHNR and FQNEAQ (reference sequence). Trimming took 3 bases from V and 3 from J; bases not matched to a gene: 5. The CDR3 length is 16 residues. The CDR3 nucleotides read TGTGCCAGCAGCTTGACTAGCGGGAGACACAAAGAGACCCAGTACTTC. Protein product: CASSLTSGRHKETQYF.

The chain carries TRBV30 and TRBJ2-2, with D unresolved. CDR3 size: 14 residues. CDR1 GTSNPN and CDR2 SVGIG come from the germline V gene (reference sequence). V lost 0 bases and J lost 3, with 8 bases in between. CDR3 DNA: TGTGCCTGGAGTGTCGGAGATTACACCGGGGAGCTGTTTTTT. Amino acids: CAWSVGDYTGELFF. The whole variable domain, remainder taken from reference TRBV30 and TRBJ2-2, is SQTIHQWPATLVQPVGSPLSLECTVEGTSNPNLYWYRQAAGRGLQLLFYSVGIGQISSEVPQNLSASRPQDRQFILSSKKLLLSDSGFYLCAWSVGDYTGELFFGEGSRLTVL.

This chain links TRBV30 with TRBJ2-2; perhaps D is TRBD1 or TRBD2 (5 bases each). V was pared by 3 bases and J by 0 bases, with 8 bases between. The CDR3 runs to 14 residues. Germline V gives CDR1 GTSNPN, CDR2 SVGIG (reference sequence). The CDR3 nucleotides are TGTGCCTGGAGAGAGGGGTCGAACACCGGGGAGCTGTTTTTT. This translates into CAWREGSNTGELFF.

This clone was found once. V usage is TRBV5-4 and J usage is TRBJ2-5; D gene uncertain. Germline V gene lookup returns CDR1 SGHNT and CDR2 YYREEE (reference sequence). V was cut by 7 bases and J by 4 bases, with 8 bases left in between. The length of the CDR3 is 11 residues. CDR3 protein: CASLKGETQYF. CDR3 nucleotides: TGTGCCAGCCTTAAAGGAGAGACCCAGTACTTC.

CDR3 amino acids: CASSYSTVSPLHF. Written as DNA, the CDR3 is TGTGCCAGCAGTTACTCGACAGTCTCACCCCTCCACTTT. V and J are TRBV6-5 and TRBJ1-6; D might be TRBD1 (5 bases). CDR3 length: 13 amino acids. Trimming stripped 0 bases from V and 10 bases from J, with 7 bases between. Germline V CDR1 and CDR2: MNHEY, SVGAGI.

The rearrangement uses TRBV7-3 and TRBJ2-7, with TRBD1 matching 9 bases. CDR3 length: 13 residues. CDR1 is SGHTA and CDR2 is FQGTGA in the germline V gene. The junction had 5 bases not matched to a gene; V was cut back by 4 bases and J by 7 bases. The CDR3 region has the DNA TGTGCCAGCAGCTCGGGACAGGGAGATGAGCAGTACTTC. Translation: CASSSGQGDEQYF.

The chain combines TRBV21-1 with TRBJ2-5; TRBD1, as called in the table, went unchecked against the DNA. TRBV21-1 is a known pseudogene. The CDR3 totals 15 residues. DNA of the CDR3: TGTGCCAGCAGCATGGACAGGGGGCTTGGAGAGACCCAGTACTTC. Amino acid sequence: CASSMDRGLGETQYF.

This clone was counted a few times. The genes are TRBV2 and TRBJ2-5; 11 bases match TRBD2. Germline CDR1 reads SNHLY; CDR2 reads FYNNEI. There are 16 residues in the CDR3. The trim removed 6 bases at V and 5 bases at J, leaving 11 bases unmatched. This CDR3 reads CASRGLLAGVHETQYF. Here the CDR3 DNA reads TGTGCCAGCAGAGGACTACTAGCGGGGGTTCACGAGACCCAGTACTTC.

The CDR3 DNA sequence: TGTGCCTGGAGTACGACAGGGGGCAATGAGCAGTTCTTC. Translated: CAWSTTGGNEQFF. The gene calls are TRBV30 and TRBJ2-1; 9 positions agree with TRBD1. Trimming removed 2 bases from V and 6 bases from J; junction bases left unmatched: 2. The CDR3 is 13 amino acids. Germline V gene lookup returns CDR1 GTSNPN and CDR2 SVGIG (reference sequence).

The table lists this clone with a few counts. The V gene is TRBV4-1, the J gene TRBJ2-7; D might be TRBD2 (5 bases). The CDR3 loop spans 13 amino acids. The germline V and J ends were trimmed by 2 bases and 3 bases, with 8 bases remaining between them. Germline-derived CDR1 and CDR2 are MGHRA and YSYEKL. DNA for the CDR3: TGCGCCAGCAGCCAAAGCGGATACTACGAGCAGTACTTC. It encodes CASSQSGYYEQYF.

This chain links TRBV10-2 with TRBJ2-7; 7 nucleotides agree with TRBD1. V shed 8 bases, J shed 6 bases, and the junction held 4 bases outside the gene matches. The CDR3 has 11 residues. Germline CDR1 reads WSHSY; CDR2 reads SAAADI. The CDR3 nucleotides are TGCGCCAGCCTCACAGGGGCCGAGCAGTACTTC. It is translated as CASLTGAEQYF.

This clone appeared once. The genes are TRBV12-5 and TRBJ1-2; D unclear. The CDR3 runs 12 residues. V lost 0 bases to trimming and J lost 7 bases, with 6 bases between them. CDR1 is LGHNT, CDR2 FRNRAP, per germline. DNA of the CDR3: TGTGCTAGTGGTTTGGTAGCGTTTGGCTACACCTTC. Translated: CASGLVAFGYTF.

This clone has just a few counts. CDR3 nucleotide sequence: TGCGCCACCGGACCGGGGACAACTAATGAAAAACTGTTTTTT. Its protein product is CATGPGTTNEKLFF. V usage is TRBV10-1 and J usage is TRBJ1-4, with D unresolved. V lost 10 bases to trimming and J lost 0 bases, with 12 bases between them. In germline, CDR1 is WNHNN, CDR2 SYGVQD (reference sequence). The CDR3 runs 14 residues.

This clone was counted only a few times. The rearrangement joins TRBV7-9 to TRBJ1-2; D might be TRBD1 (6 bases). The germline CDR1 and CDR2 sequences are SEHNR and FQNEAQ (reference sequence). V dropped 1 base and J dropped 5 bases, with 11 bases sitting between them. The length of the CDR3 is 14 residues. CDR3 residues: CASSLGDRSYGYTF. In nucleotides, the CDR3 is TGTGCCAGCAGCTTAGGCGACAGGAGTTATGGCTACACCTTC.

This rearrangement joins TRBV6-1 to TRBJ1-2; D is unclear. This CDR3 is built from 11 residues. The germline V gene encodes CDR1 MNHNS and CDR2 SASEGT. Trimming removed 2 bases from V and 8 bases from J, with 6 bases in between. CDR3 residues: CASSERGGYTF. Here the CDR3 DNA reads TGTGCCAGCAGTGAAAGAGGCGGCTACACCTTC.

Here the CDR3 DNA reads TGCAGTGCTACTAGCGACTATGGCTACACCTTC. The encoded protein is CSATSDYGYTF. The chain uses TRBV20-1 and TRBJ1-2; D call uncertain. The CDR3 is 11 residues long. CDR1 and CDR2 (germline): DFQATT, SNEGSKA (reference sequence). Trimming removed 4 bases at V and 3 bases at J, with 6 bases between.

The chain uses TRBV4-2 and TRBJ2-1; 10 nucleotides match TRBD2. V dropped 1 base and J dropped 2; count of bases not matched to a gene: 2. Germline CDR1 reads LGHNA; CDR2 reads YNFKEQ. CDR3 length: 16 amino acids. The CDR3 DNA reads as TGTGCCAGCAGCCAAGGGACTAGCGGACCCTACAATGAGCAGTTCTTC. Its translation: CASSQGTSGPYNEQFF.

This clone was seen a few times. The CDR3 nucleotides read TGCAGCGTTGACCCATTCTCCTACAATGAGCAGTTCTTC. The encoded protein is CSVDPFSYNEQFF. This chain joins TRBV29-1 and TRBJ2-1; D gene ambiguous. Germline CDR1 is SQVTM and CDR2 is ANQGSEA. V was pared by 3 bases and J by 0 bases, with 6 bases between. The CDR3 is made up of 13 amino acids.